A selection of T cell receptor beta chains follows, all from one sample in a study of T cells in Graves' hyperthyroidism and ophthalmopathy. TCRdb redid the calling of the multiplex PCR reads with MiXCR, one entry per CDR3 protein. The data show about 400,000 distinct CDR3 sequences, with roughly an eighth seen just once and 5% to 6.5% held by the top ten. Source material: blood. All receptors come from a woman aged 18-30 years with Graves' hyperthyroidism. Each CDR3 is given with its conserved first and last residue. D genes are given only for firm matches. Clone size is shown for a subset of rows, as once, few, many or a class of expanded clone.

>TRBJ1-6|few|-|TRBV20-1
CSASNPSPLHF
TGCAGTGCTAGTAATCCCTCACCCCTCCACTTT
>TRBJ1-5|many|-|TRBV29-1
CSDDPTGNGNQPQHF
TGCAGCGACGACCCTACAGGGAATGGCAATCAGCCCCAGCATTTT
>TRBJ2-3|many|-|TRBV3-1
CASSQDLGVGGTQYF
TGTGCCAGCAGCCAAGATTTGGGAGTGGGGGGTACGCAGTATTTT
>TRBJ1-3|few|TRBD1|TRBV28
CASRTGGRNTIYF
TGTGCCAGCAGGACAGGGGGCAGGAACACCATATATTTT
>TRBJ2-1|many|-|TRBV4-1
CASSQDPGLDYNEQFF
TGCGCCAGCAGCCAAGATCCGGGACTCGATTACAATGAGCAGTTCTTC
>TRBJ2-7|-|-|TRBV9
CASSVTRESYEQYF
TGTGCCAGCAGCGTAACCAGGGAGTCCTACGAGCAGTACTTC
>TRBJ2-1|many|TRBD1|TRBV30
CACASGGSYNEQFF
TGTGCCTGCGCCTCAGGGGGCTCCTACAATGAGCAGTTCTTC
>TRBJ2-5|-|-|TRBV6-1
CASSQTANQETQYF
TGTGCCAGCAGTCAAACAGCTAACCAAGAGACCCAGTACTTC
>TRBJ1-1|many|TRBD1|TRBV2
CASRPQGAGGRTEAFF
TGTGCCAGCAGGCCACAGGGGGCGGGGGGTCGGACTGAAGCTTTCTTT
>TRBJ2-1|-|TRBD1|TRBV20-1
CSATDRGGYNEQFF
TGCAGTGCAACCGACAGGGGGGGGTACAATGAGCAGTTCTTC